The next 10 T cell receptor beta chains were all read from a single sample in a study of STAT3 mutations in large granular lymphocyte leukemia. General study findings and limits: Every T-LGLL patient had at least one immunodominant TCRbeta clonotype.

Sequencing was performed with immunoSEQ multiplex PCR; in TCRdb, only in-frame clones are kept and a portion is missing. The table lists some 2,000 clones, roughly two thirds of them singletons. These receptors have no identified antigens. Sample: peripheral blood mononuclear cells. Receptor source: a man in his sixties with T-cell large granular lymphocyte leukemia. Some clones in this sample may be carry-over from other donors' samples.

The chain employs TRBV5-1 and TRBJ2-7, with 8 bases that match TRBD2. Germline V gene sequence: CDR1 SGHRS, CDR2 YFSETQ. The CDR3 loop spans 14 amino acids. With 0 bases clipped from V and 4 bases from J, the junction kept 3 bases outside the gene matches. CDR3 protein: CASSLVAGKYEQYF. The CDR3 bases are TGCGCCAGCAGCTTGGTAGCGGGGAAATACGAGCAGTACTTC.

The V and J genes are TRBV29-1 and TRBJ1-5; 8 bases are a match to TRBD1. The germline V gene has CDR1 SQVTM and CDR2 ANQGSEA. CDR3 size: 14 residues. The junction had 7 bases not matched to a gene; V was cut back by 7 bases and J by 2 bases. The CDR3 nucleotides read TGCAGCGCGTCGACAGGGGCCGGCAATCAGCCCCAGCATTTT. It codes for CSASTGAGNQPQHF.

Only a few counts were recorded for this clone. CDR3 sequence reads: CASSPSAADFWYGYTF. The CDR3 region has the DNA TGTGCCAGCTCACCATCGGCAGCCGACTTTTGGTATGGCTACACCTTC. This chain joins TRBV18 and TRBJ1-2; D not resolved. The CDR3 has 16 residues. Germline V lookup: CDR1 KGHSH, CDR2 LQKENI. Trimming cost V 2 bases and J 5 bases, with 18 bases left between them.

The sample holds a few counts of this clone. This rearrangement joins TRBV5-1 to TRBJ1-2, with 11 bases identical to TRBD1. The CDR3 length is 14 residues. Germline values: CDR1 SGHRS, CDR2 YFSETQ. V lost 3 bases, J lost 3 bases, and 1 base stayed unmatched. DNA of the CDR3: TGCGCCAGCAGCTGGACAGGGGGCGACTATGGCTACACCTTC. Its protein product is CASSWTGGDYGYTF.

The V and J genes are TRBV30 and TRBJ2-5; D is undetermined. The ends were cut back, 2 bases at V and 5 bases at J, with 6 bases in the middle. This CDR3 has 11 residues. Germline V lookup: CDR1 GTSNPN, CDR2 SVGIG (reference sequence). CDR3 sequence: CAWSLGETQYF. CDR3 bases: TGTGCCTGGAGTCTGGGCGAGACCCAGTACTTC.

The rearrangement joins TRBV29-1 to TRBJ2-1; D may be TRBD2 (6 bases). Germline V gene lookup returns CDR1 SQVTM and CDR2 ANQGSEA. CDR3 length: 14 amino acids. The V and J ends lost 4 bases and 0 bases respectively, with 10 bases between them. This CDR3 reads CSVGTTRSYNEQFF. The CDR3 DNA follows: TGCAGCGTTGGGACTACCCGCTCCTACAATGAGCAGTTCTTC.

The chain links TRBV7-9 to TRBJ2-3, with D maybe TRBD1 (6 bases). The V and J ends lost 5 bases and 2 bases respectively, with 17 bases between them. Per germline, CDR1 SEHNR and CDR2 FQNEAQ (reference sequence). There are 16 residues in the CDR3. The CDR3 loop is CASSPGVGQLTDTQYF. In DNA, the CDR3 is TGTGCCAGCAGCCCAGGCGTAGGACAGCTCACAGATACGCAGTATTTT.

V gene TRBV18 combines with J gene TRBJ1-2; perhaps TRBD1 as D (5 bases). Germline CDR1 KGHSH, CDR2 LQKENI. V lost 7 bases and J 1 base, leaving 16 bases between the germline ends. CDR3 size: 15 residues. CDR3 amino acids: CASYNAGRSNYGYTF. The CDR3 coding sequence is TGTGCCAGCTATAACGCAGGGCGAAGTAACTATGGCTACACCTTC.

The V gene is TRBV5-1, the J gene TRBJ2-1; 13 bases align to TRBD2. J gave up 4 bases and V 4 bases, and 2 bases lay outside the gene matches. The germline gives CDR1 SGHRS, CDR2 YFSETQ. The CDR3 extends over 15 amino acids. The chain's CDR3 is CASSGGLAGYNEQFF. The DNA of the CDR3 is TGCGCCAGCAGCGGGGGACTAGCGGGGTACAATGAGCAGTTCTTC.

The CDR3 sequence: CASRRTENYGYTF. CDR3 nucleotide sequence: TGTGCCAGCAGACGCACAGAGAACTATGGCTACACCTTC. This chain uses TRBV5-4 with TRBJ1-2; D not certain. Looked up from germline, CDR1 is SGHNT and CDR2 is YYREEE (reference sequence). V was trimmed by 5 bases and J by 2 bases, leaving 10 bases between them. CDR3 length: 13 amino acids.